This TCR beta chain was retrieved from a study of blood T cell repertoires in COVID-19. About the research overall: COVID-19 samples collected from the United States, Italy and Spain covered acute and convalescent phases. The analysed material was cDNA or gDNA that came from T cells, B-cell-depleted T cells, or PBMCs.

The assay was immunoSEQ multiplex PCR, and TCRdb's table has in-frame clones only and misses some. Of around 74,000 clones in the sample, roughly 89% were seen once. This CDR3 has 16 residues. The V gene is TRBV21-1, the J gene TRBJ2-1; the DNA was not compared with TRBD2, the D call given in the table. TRBV21-1 is labeled a pseudogene. The receptor's source is a young man with acute or convalescent COVID-19. Sequencing was done on a sample of peripheral blood. The CDR3 is CASSKAPREVYDEQFF. The CDR3 coding sequence is TGTGCCAGCAGCAAAGCGCCACGGGAGGTCTACGATGAGCAGTTCTTC.